A selection of T cell receptor beta chains follows, all from one sample in a study of cytomegalovirus exposure and HLA in healthy donors. Libraries were prepared by immunoSEQ multiplex PCR; TCRdb keeps only in-frame clonotypes and omits some of them. The table lists about 160,000 clones, about two thirds of them singletons, with 2.8% in the top ten. What was sequenced was PBMCs. Source of these receptors: a woman aged 25 to 39 in good health and CMV-seronegative. CDR3s include the opening cysteine and the closing phenylalanine or tryptophan. Each record gives: clone size, J gene, V gene, D gene, CDR3 DNA, CDR3 protein. A D gene is named only where the DNA matches it firmly. Size is stated for part of the rows, as once, few or many counts, or as a class when the clone is expanded.

>.|TRBJ2-5|TRBV28|.
TGTGCCAGCAGTTTTAAACCCCCTCGGGAGACCCAGTACTTC
CASSFKPPRETQYF
>.|TRBJ1-1|TRBV18|.
TGTGCCAGCTCACCACCCCCAGGGAGGGGCACTGAAGCTTTCTTT
CASSPPPGRGTEAFF
>once|TRBJ2-1|TRBV29-1|TRBD2
TGCAGCGTTGGACTCCCGGTGAGGGACTACCTCGGTAATGAGCAGTTCTTC
CSVGLPVRDYLGNEQFF
>.|TRBJ1-3|TRBV6-1|TRBD1
TGTGCCAGCAGTGCGGACAGGGGGTCAGGAAACACCATATATTTT
CASSADRGSGNTIYF
>few|TRBJ2-2|TRBV5-6|TRBD1
TGTGCCAGCAGCTTGACAGGGGGCACCGGGGAGCTGTTTTTT
CASSLTGGTGELFF
>.|TRBJ2-5|TRBV19|TRBD1
TGTGCCAGTAGTCAACGACAGGGTGCGGAGACCCAGTACTTC
CASSQRQGAETQYF
>.|TRBJ2-7|TRBV28|.
TGTGCCAGCAGTCAGACACCGATTTCCTACGAGCAGTACTTC
CASSQTPISYEQYF
>.|TRBJ1-5|TRBV30|.
TGTGCCTGGACACCTAAACACGGGGTAGAAGCCCAGCATTTT
CAWTPKHGVEAQHF
>few|TRBJ1-2|TRBV6-5|.
TGTGCCAGCTCACCAGTCCGGACTGACCCTTATGGCTACACCTTC
CASSPVRTDPYGYTF
>.|TRBJ1-1|TRBV29-1|.
TGCAGCGTCCTCTCGGGGACTGAAGCTTTCTTT
CSVLSGTEAFF
>.|TRBJ1-2|TRBV28|TRBD1
TGTGCCAGCAGTGGGAGTCCTGGGACAGCATCTAACTATGGCTACACCTTC
CASSGSPGTASNYGYTF
>few|TRBJ2-1|TRBV29-1|.
TGCAGCGTCACCGGTACCTTTCAGGGTTACAATGAGCAGTTCTTC
CSVTGTFQGYNEQFF
>once|TRBJ2-7|TRBV14|TRBD2
TGTGCCAGCAGCCGAGCGGGGGGGCCGGGCGAGCAGTACTTC
CASSRAGGPGEQYF
>.|TRBJ2-7|TRBV10-2|.
TGCGCCAGCGGCGAGGCACCTTCCTACGAGCAGTACTTC
CASGEAPSYEQYF
>few|TRBJ2-2|TRBV11-3|.
TGTGCCAGCAGTGACAGGTCGTCGAACACCGGGGAGCTGTTTTTT
CASSDRSSNTGELFF
>.|TRBJ2-3|TRBV6-4|TRBD2
TGTGCCAGCAGTCGTATAGCGGGAGCTGGGGATACGCAGTATTTT
CASSRIAGAGDTQYF
>.|TRBJ1-1|TRBV5-6|.
TGTGCCAGCAGCTCGCCTCTGATCGGGACACGGGACAACACTGAAGCTTTCTTT
CASSSPLIGTRDNTEAFF
>.|TRBJ2-6|TRBV12-5|.
TGTGCTAGTGGTTTGGTACTAGCTTCCGTCTCTGGGGCCAACGTCCTGACTTTC
CASGLVLASVSGANVLTF
>.|TRBJ2-7|TRBV2|TRBD2
TGTGCCAGCAGACAATGGGGGTTTACTAGCGGGTCACTAGCCGACGAGCAGTACTTC
CASRQWGFTSGSLADEQYF
>.|TRBJ1-1|TRBV30|TRBD1
TGTGCCTGGAGGACTCAGGGGGTCACTGAAGCTTTCTTT
CAWRTQGVTEAFF
>.|TRBJ2-3|TRBV19|.
TGTGCCAGTAGTATGGGGCAGGGCACAGATACGCAGTATTTT
CASSMGQGTDTQYF
>few|TRBJ2-7|TRBV18|TRBD1
TGTGCCAGCTCACCGGGACAGCTATCATCCTACGAGCAGTACTTC
CASSPGQLSSYEQYF
>.|TRBJ2-5|TRBV7-2|.
TGTGCCAGCAGCCTGGCGGTCTCCCAAGAGACCCAGTACTTC
CASSLAVSQETQYF
>.|TRBJ1-6|TRBV11-3|.
TGTGCCAGCAGCTTAGTCCCCAGTGGACCCCTCCACTTT
CASSLVPSGPLHF
>.|TRBJ2-1|TRBV10-2|TRBD2
TGCGCCAGCAGTGAGCACGTACAGGGAGGTAGCGGGGGCCTCGGTTGGAATGAGCAGTTCTTC
CASSEHVQGGSGGLGWNEQFF
>few|TRBJ1-2|TRBV10-3|TRBD1
TGTGCCATCAGGGAGACAGGGCCCTATGGCTACACCTTC
CAIRETGPYGYTF
>.|TRBJ2-1|TRBV30|TRBD2
TGTGCCTGGAGTGAAGGGAGGGGGCAGTTCTTC
CAWSEGRGQFF
>.|TRBJ2-7|TRBV2|TRBD1
TGTGCCAGCAAAGCAGACAGGGAACCTTCCTACGAGCAGTACTTC
CASKADREPSYEQYF
>.|TRBJ2-7|TRBV7-9|.
TGTGCCAGCAGCTTCCGGGACTCAGCCTACGAGCAGTACTTC
CASSFRDSAYEQYF
>.|TRBJ1-5|TRBV19|TRBD1
TGTGCCAGTAAAAAGGACAGGCTCAATCAGCCCCAGCATTTT
CASKKDRLNQPQHF
>.|TRBJ2-2|TRBV28|TRBD1
TGTGCCAGCAGTTTACGAACAGGGGCGACCGGGGAGCTGTTTTTT
CASSLRTGATGELFF
>.|TRBJ2-1|TRBV10-1|TRBD2
TGCGCCAGCAGTGGATCCCTAGCGGGAGGGCCTCTGTACAATGAGCAGTTCTTC
CASSGSLAGGPLYNEQFF
>.|TRBJ1-2|TRBV5-4|.
TGTGCCAGCAGCCCGCCTCGGGGGGATGGCTACACCTTC
CASSPPRGDGYTF
>.|TRBJ1-4|TRBV6-1|.
TGTGCCAGCAAACAACAGGGCTATGAAAAACTGTTTTTT
CASKQQGYEKLFF
>.|TRBJ2-1|TRBV6-1|TRBD2
TGTGCCAGCAGTGAAGCGCGAACTAGCGGGGGAATCGATGAGCAGTTCTTC
CASSEARTSGGIDEQFF
>.|TRBJ1-1|TRBV5-4|.
TGTGCCAGCAGCTTGCCCTTACCGGGGACTGAAGCTTTCTTT
CASSLPLPGTEAFF